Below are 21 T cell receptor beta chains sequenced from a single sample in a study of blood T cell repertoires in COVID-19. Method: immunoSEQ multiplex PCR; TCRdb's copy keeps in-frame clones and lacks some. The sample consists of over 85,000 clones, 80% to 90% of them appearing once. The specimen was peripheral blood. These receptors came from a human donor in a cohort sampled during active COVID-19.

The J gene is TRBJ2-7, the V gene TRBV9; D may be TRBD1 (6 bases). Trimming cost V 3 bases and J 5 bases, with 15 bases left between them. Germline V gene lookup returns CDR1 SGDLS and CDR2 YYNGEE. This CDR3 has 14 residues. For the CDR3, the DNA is TGTGCCAGCAGCGAAGGGGGAAGGGTGAACGAGCAGTACTTC. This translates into CASSEGGRVNEQYF.

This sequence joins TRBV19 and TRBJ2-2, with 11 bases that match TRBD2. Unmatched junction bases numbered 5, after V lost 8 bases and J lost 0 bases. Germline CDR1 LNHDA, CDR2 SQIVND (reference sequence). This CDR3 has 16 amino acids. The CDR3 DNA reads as TGTGCCAGTTGGGGGACTAGCGGAACGAACACCGGGGAGCTGTTTTTT. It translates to CASWGTSGTNTGELFF.

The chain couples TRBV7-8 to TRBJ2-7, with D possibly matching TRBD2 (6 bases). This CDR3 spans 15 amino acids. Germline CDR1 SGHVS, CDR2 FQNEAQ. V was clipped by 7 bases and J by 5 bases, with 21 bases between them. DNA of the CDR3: TGTGCCAGCACCCCGGGTTTCGGGAGCAGCCACGAGCAGTACTTC. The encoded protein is CASTPGFGSSHEQYF.

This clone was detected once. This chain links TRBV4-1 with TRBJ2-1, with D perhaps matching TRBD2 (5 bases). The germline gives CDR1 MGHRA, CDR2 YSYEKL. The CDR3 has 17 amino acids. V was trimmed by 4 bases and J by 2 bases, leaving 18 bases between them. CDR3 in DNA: TGCGCCAGCAGCCCACTGACTACTCCTCGTACCTACAATGAGCAGTTCTTC. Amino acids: CASSPLTTPRTYNEQFF.

The CDR3 DNA sequence: TGTGCCAGCAGCGTGACAGGGATTCTCTACGAGCAGTACTTC. Its translation is CASSVTGILYEQYF. The chain combines TRBV25-1 with TRBJ2-7; TRBD1 aligns across 7 bases. V lost 6 bases and J lost 3; bases outside the gene matches: 8. The CDR3 is 14 residues long. Germline CDR1 MGHDK, CDR2 SYGVNS.

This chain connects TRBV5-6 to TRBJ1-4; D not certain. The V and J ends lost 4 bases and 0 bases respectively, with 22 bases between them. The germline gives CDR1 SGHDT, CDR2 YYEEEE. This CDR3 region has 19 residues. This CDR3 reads CASSLYVRPPSATNEKLFF. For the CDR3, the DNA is TGTGCCAGCAGCCTCTACGTCCGCCCTCCTTCTGCAACTAATGAAAAACTGTTTTTT.

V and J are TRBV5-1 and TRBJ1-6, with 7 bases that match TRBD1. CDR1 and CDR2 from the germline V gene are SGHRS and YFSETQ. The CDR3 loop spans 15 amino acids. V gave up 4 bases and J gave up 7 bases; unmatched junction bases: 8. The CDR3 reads CASSISGQSNSPLHF. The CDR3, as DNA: TGCGCCAGCAGCATTTCGGGACAGAGCAATTCACCCCTCCACTTT.

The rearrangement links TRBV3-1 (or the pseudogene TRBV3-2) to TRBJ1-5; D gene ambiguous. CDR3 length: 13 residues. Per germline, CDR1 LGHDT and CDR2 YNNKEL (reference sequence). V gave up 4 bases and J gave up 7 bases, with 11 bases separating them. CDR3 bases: TGTGCCAGCAGCCTTTCTGAGGGCCAGCCCCAGCATTTT. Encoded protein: CASSLSEGQPQHF.

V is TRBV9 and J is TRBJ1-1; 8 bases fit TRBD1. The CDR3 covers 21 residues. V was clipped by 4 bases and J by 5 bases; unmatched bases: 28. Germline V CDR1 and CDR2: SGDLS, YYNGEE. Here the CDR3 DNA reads TGTGCCAGCAGCCCTTTGTCCGAACCCCCACTAAAGGCACAGGGGGGGACTGAAGCTTTCTTT. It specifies CASSPLSEPPLKAQGGTEAFF. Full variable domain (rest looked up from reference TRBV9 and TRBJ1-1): DSGVTQTPKHLITATGQRVTLRCSPRSGDLSVYWYQQSLDQGLQFLIQYYNGEERAKGNILERFSAQQFPDLHSELNLSSLELGDSALYFCASSPLSEPPLKAQGGTEAFFGQGTRLTVV.

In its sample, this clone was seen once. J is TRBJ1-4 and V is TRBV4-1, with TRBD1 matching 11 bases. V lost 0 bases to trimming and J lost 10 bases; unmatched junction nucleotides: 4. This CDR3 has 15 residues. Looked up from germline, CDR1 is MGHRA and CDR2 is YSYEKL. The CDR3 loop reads CASSQDLDRGRKLFF. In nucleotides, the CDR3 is TGCGCCAGCAGCCAAGATCTGGACAGGGGGCGAAAACTGTTTTTT.

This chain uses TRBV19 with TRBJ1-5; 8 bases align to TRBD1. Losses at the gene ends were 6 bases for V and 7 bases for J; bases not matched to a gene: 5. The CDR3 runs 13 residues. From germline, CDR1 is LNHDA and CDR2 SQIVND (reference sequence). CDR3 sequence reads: CASSQTGEQPQHF. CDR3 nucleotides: TGTGCCAGTAGCCAGACAGGGGAGCAGCCCCAGCATTTT.

The CDR3 nucleotides are TGTGCCAGCAGTCAATCTACCCGGGGGAACACTGAAGCTTTCTTT. Protein: CASSQSTRGNTEAFF. The V gene is TRBV6-5, the J gene TRBJ1-1; D ambiguous. CDR3 size: 15 residues. V was cut by 5 bases and J by 1 base, with 14 bases left in between. Germline-derived CDR1 and CDR2 are MNHEY and SVGAGI.

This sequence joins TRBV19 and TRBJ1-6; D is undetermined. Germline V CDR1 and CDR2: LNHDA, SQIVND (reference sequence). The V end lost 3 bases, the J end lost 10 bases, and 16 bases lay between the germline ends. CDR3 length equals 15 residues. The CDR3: CASSISTAGTSPLHF. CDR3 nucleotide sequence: TGTGCCAGTAGTATTTCTACAGCTGGAACATCACCCCTCCACTTT. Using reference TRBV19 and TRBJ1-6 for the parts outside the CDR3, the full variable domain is DGGITQSPKYLFRKEGQNVTLSCEQNLNHDAMYWYRQDPGQGLRLIYYSQIVNDFQKGDIAEGYSVSREKKESFPLTVTSAQKNPTAFYLCASSISTAGTSPLHFGNGTRLTVT.

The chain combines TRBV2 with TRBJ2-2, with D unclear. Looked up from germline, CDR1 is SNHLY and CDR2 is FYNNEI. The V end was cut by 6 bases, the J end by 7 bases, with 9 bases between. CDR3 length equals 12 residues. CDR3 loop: CASRAQDGELFF. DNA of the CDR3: TGTGCCAGCAGGGCCCAGGACGGGGAGCTGTTTTTT.

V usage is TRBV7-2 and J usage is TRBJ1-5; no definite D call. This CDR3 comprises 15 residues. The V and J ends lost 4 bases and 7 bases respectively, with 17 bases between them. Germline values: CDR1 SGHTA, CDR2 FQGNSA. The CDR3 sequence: CASSYGLAPEQPQHF. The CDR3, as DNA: TGTGCCAGCAGCTACGGACTAGCCCCCGAACAGCCCCAGCATTTT. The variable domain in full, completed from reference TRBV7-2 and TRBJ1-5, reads GAGVSQSPSNKVTEKGKDVELRCDPISGHTALYWYRQSLGQGLEFLIYFQGNSAPDKSGLPSDRFSAERTGGSVSTLTIQRTQQEDSAVYLCASSYGLAPEQPQHFGDGTRLSIL.

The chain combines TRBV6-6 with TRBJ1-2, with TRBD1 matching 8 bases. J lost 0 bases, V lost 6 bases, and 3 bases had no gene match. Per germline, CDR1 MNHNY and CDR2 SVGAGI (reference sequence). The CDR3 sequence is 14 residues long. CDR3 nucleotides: TGTGCCAGCAGCCCCAGGGGGCCTAACTATGGCTACACCTTC. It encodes CASSPRGPNYGYTF.

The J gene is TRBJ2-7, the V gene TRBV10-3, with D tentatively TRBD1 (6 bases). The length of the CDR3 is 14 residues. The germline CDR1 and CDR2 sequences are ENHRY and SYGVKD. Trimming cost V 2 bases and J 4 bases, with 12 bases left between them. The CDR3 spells CAISEHRDTYEQYF. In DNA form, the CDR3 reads TGTGCCATCAGTGAGCACCGGGACACTTACGAGCAGTACTTC.

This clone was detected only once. The CDR3 is CASSPVRDRDQPQHF. The CDR3 DNA is TGTGCCAGCTCACCAGTAAGGGACAGGGACCAGCCCCAGCATTTT. The chain employs TRBV18 and TRBJ1-5; the match to TRBD1 covers 9 bases. The germline gives CDR1 KGHSH, CDR2 LQKENI. This CDR3 spans 15 amino acids. After removal of 2 bases from V and 7 bases from J, the junction contained 6 bases not matched to a gene. Looking up the rest from reference TRBV18 and TRBJ1-5 gives the full variable domain: NAGVMQNPRHLVRRRGQEARLRCSPMKGHSHVYWYRQLPEEGLKFMVYLQKENIIDESGMPKERFSAEFPKEGPSILRIQQVVRGDSAAYFCASSPVRDRDQPQHFGDGTRLSIL.

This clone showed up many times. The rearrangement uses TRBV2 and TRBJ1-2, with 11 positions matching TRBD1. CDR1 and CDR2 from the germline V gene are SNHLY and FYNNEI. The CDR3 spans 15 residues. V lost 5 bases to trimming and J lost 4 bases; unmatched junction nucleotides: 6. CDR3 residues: CASSQWTGGLYGYTF. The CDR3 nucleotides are TGTGCCAGCAGTCAATGGACAGGGGGCCTCTATGGCTACACCTTC.

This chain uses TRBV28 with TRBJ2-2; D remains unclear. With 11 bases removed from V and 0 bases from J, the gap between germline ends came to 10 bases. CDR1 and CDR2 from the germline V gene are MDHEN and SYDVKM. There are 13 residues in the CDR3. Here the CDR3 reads CAAITTNTGELFF. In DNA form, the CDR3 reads TGTGCCGCAATCACAACGAACACCGGGGAGCTGTTTTTT.

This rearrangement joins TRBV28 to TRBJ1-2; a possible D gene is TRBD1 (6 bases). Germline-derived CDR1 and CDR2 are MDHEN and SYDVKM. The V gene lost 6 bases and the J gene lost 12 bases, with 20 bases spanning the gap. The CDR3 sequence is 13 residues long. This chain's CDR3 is CASSLNRALLNTF. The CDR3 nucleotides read TGTGCCAGCAGCCTAAACAGGGCTTTGCTGAACACCTTC.